The 22 T cell receptor beta chains below all came from one sample that was sequenced in a study of shared T cell receptors in the human thymus. Assay: immunoSEQ multiplex PCR; the TCRdb copy retains only in-frame clones and omits some. Among about 660,000 clones listed, 88% were seen once. This sample was shared with a second study, whose subject was human thymus T cells.

The sequenced material came from thymocytes. The origin of the receptors is a boy under three years old with a congenital heart defect.

The chain couples TRBV5-6 to TRBJ1-5; a possible D gene is TRBD1 (6 bases). The CDR3 loop spans 14 amino acids. The germline V and J ends were trimmed by 4 bases and 6 bases, with 14 bases remaining between them. Germline CDR1 is SGHDT and CDR2 is YYEEEE. CDR3 sequence reads: CASSPGGGVQPQHF. CDR3 nucleotides: TGTGCCAGCAGCCCGGGAGGGGGGGTTCAGCCCCAGCATTTT.

This chain links TRBV4-1 with TRBJ2-1, with TRBD2 matching 14 bases. Germline assignment: CDR1 MGHRA and CDR2 YSYEKL. The CDR3 is made up of 21 amino acids. Germline trimming cut 2 bases from V and 1 base from J; bases unmatched to any gene: 13. This CDR3 reads CASSQIFVTSGGVRSYNEQFF. DNA for the CDR3: TGCGCCAGCAGCCAAATTTTTGTGACTAGCGGGGGGGTAAGGTCCTACAATGAGCAGTTCTTC.

The V gene is TRBV28, the J gene TRBJ1-1; 11 bases map to TRBD1. The CDR3 covers 16 residues. Per germline, CDR1 MDHEN and CDR2 SYDVKM. V shed 4 bases, J shed 0 bases, and the junction held 4 bases outside the gene matches. CDR3 region: CASSYAGQGVNTEAFF. Written as DNA, the CDR3 is TGTGCCAGCAGTTATGCGGGACAGGGGGTGAACACTGAAGCTTTCTTT.

This clone was detected only once. The chain carries TRBV7-9 and TRBJ2-7; the match to TRBD2 covers 11 bases. The CDR3 sequence is 16 residues long. Germline-derived CDR1 and CDR2 are SEHNR and FQNEAQ (reference sequence). The trim removed 1 base at V and 0 bases at J, leaving 2 bases unmatched. The DNA of the CDR3 is TGTGCCAGCAGCTTAGGACTAGCGGGAATCTCCTACGAGCAGTACTTC. It translates to CASSLGLAGISYEQYF.

The chain carries TRBV11-3 and TRBJ2-7; TRBD2 agrees at 8 bases. V lost 5 bases, J lost 3 bases, and 6 bases stayed unmatched. Germline V gene sequence: CDR1 SGHNT, CDR2 YENEEA. This CDR3 is 14 amino acids long. The CDR3 nucleotides are TGTGCCAGCAGCCACCCAGCGGGAGACTACGAGCAGTACTTC. Translated, it gives CASSHPAGDYEQYF.

V is TRBV30 and J is TRBJ1-5; D perhaps matches TRBD1 (5 bases). The CDR3 totals 15 residues. Germline lookup yields CDR1 GTSNPN and CDR2 SVGIG (reference sequence). V lost 2 bases, J lost 2 bases, and 13 bases lay in between. CDR3 region: CAWSSPEGGNQPQHF. Written as DNA, the CDR3 is TGTGCCTGGAGTTCCCCCGAAGGGGGCAATCAGCCCCAGCATTTT.

The V gene is TRBV7-9, the J gene TRBJ2-6, with D tentatively TRBD1 (6 bases). The length of the CDR3 is 16 residues. The V end was cut by 4 bases, the J end by 0 bases, with 10 bases between. Germline values: CDR1 SEHNR, CDR2 FQNEAQ (reference sequence). The CDR3 nucleotides read TGTGCCAGCAGCTGGGGACACAACTCTGGGGCCAACGTCCTGACTTTC. It specifies CASSWGHNSGANVLTF.

The chain carries TRBV7-6 and TRBJ1-5, with D possibly being TRBD1 (6 bases). Trimming removed 5 bases at V and 9 bases at J, with 23 bases between. This CDR3 has 16 amino acids. Germline V lookup: CDR1 SGHVS, CDR2 FNYEAQ. Here the CDR3 reads CASSGPLQGELRPQHF. The CDR3 DNA reads as TGTGCCAGCAGCGGACCCCTACAGGGTGAGCTAAGGCCCCAGCATTTT.

The genes are TRBV6-1 and TRBJ2-7; possibly TRBD2 for D (6 bases). The CDR3 runs 16 residues. Trimming removed 0 bases from V and 2 bases from J, with 14 bases in between. Germline V gene lookup returns CDR1 MNHNS and CDR2 SASEGT. In nucleotides, the CDR3 is TGTGCCAGCAGTGAAGCTCTTGACGGGGGAACCTACGAGCAGTACTTC. Its translation is CASSEALDGGTYEQYF.

This clone is a singleton in its sample. This chain uses TRBV9 with TRBJ1-1, with D unresolved. Deletions cut 6 bases from V and 0 bases from J, with 9 bases between. Germline V lookup: CDR1 SGDLS, CDR2 YYNGEE. This CDR3 comprises 13 residues. The CDR3 DNA reads as TGTGCCAGCACCCCACCAGTGAACACTGAAGCTTTCTTT. This codes for CASTPPVNTEAFF. Using reference TRBV9 and TRBJ1-1 for the parts outside the CDR3, the full variable domain is DSGVTQTPKHLITATGQRVTLRCSPRSGDLSVYWYQQSLDQGLQFLIQYYNGEERAKGNILERFSAQQFPDLHSELNLSSLELGDSALYFCASTPPVNTEAFFGQGTRLTVV.

The chain has TRBV6-6 and TRBJ2-3, with 7 bases matching TRBD2. The germline V gene has CDR1 MNHNY and CDR2 SVGAGI (reference sequence). V was pared by 8 bases and J by 1 base, with 0 bases of the junction left unmatched. This CDR3 contains 12 residues. CDR3: CASRGGTDTQYF. CDR3 bases: TGTGCCAGCCGGGGGGGCACAGATACGCAGTATTTT.

This chain joins TRBV5-1 and TRBJ2-7; TRBD2 aligns across 11 bases. The CDR3 has 16 residues. J was trimmed by 2 bases and V by 0 bases; bases with no gene match: 4. Germline CDR1 is SGHRS and CDR2 is YFSETQ. The CDR3 protein is CASSLGGLAVPYEQYF. The CDR3 DNA reads as TGCGCCAGCAGCTTGGGGGGACTAGCGGTCCCCTACGAGCAGTACTTC.

The chain employs TRBV10-3 and TRBJ2-1; the D is unclear. With 7 bases removed from V and 5 bases from J, the gap between germline ends came to 9 bases. Germline CDR1 ENHRY, CDR2 SYGVKD. CDR3 length: 12 amino acids. The CDR3 region is CAIISRNNEQFF. In DNA form, the CDR3 reads TGTGCCATCATTTCCAGGAACAATGAGCAGTTCTTC.

The V call is TRBV11-3, the J call TRBJ2-7; 7 bases are shared with TRBD2. The CDR3 runs 15 residues. With V trimmed by 1 base and J by 4 bases, 7 bases remained unmatched. In germline, CDR1 is SGHNT, CDR2 YENEEA. As DNA, the CDR3 is TGTGCCAGCAGCTTAGGGGGAGGGCCGAGATACGAGCAGTACTTC. Protein product: CASSLGGGPRYEQYF.

As to this clone: Mismatch with germline at one junction end may stem from a read error. The J gene is TRBJ2-7, the V gene TRBV4-3; D possibly corresponds to TRBD2 (6 bases). This CDR3 has 15 amino acids. Germline assignment: CDR1 LGHNA and CDR2 YSLEER. Written as DNA, the CDR3 is TGCGCCAGCGGCCAAGATCGGACGGGGGCCTACGAGCAGTACTTC. This translates into CASGQDRTGAYEQYF.

The gene calls are TRBV19 and TRBJ2-1; 9 bases match TRBD2. Germline lookup yields CDR1 LNHDA and CDR2 SQIVND (reference sequence). V lost 0 bases to trimming and J lost 10 bases; unmatched junction nucleotides: 10. This CDR3 is 16 amino acids long. The CDR3 here is CASSIDRSGRLAEQFF. In DNA form, the CDR3 reads TGTGCCAGTAGTATAGATCGCAGCGGGAGGCTCGCGGAGCAGTTCTTC.

The rearrangement joins TRBV28 to TRBJ2-7; D is perhaps TRBD2 (6 bases). V lost 3 bases and J lost 5, with 8 bases in between. The CDR3 length is 12 residues. Germline V gene lookup returns CDR1 MDHEN and CDR2 SYDVKM. CDR3 sequence reads: CASSFREDEQYF. In nucleotides, the CDR3 is TGTGCCAGCAGTTTCAGGGAGGACGAGCAGTACTTC.

V is TRBV4-2 and J is TRBJ2-7, with TRBD2 matching over 9 bases. Germline loops: CDR1 LGHNA, CDR2 YNFKEQ. CDR3 size: 24 residues. Unmatched junction bases numbered 29, after V lost 0 bases and J lost 2 bases. The CDR3 sequence is CASSQDPARNMQGRMREGAYEQYF. In DNA, the CDR3 is TGTGCCAGCAGCCAAGATCCCGCCAGGAATATGCAGGGCAGAATGCGGGAGGGTGCCTACGAGCAGTACTTC.

This chain uses TRBV4-1 with TRBJ2-7, with 11 bases lining up with TRBD2. The junction had 4 bases not matched to a gene; V was cut back by 0 bases and J by 3 bases. This CDR3 has 16 amino acids. Germline assignment: CDR1 MGHRA and CDR2 YSYEKL. The CDR3 here is CASSQDASGRNYEQYF. CDR3 sequence (DNA): TGCGCCAGCAGCCAAGATGCTAGCGGGAGGAACTACGAGCAGTACTTC.

The chain combines TRBV9 with TRBJ2-7, with TRBD2 identical over 8 bases. Germline V lookup: CDR1 SGDLS, CDR2 YYNGEE. Losses at the gene ends were 3 bases for V and 6 bases for J; bases not matched to a gene: 14. The CDR3 extends over 16 amino acids. The CDR3 loop reads CASSADYSGTPPEQYF. CDR3 bases: TGTGCCAGCAGCGCGGATTATAGCGGGACCCCACCCGAGCAGTACTTC.

V and J are TRBV11-3 and TRBJ1-1, with D unclear. Germline CDR1 SGHNT, CDR2 YENEEA. V gave up 0 bases and J gave up 3 bases, with 14 bases separating them. The CDR3 length is 16 residues. The CDR3 sequence: CASSLDWVDIYTEAFF. As DNA, the CDR3 is TGTGCCAGCAGCTTAGATTGGGTTGACATTTACACTGAAGCTTTCTTT.

V and J are TRBV27 and TRBJ1-3, with D possibly TRBD1 on 6 matching bases. Germline V gene sequence: CDR1 MNHEY, CDR2 SMNVEV (reference sequence). The length of the CDR3 is 14 residues. Trimming stripped 6 bases from V and 4 bases from J, with 13 bases between. The CDR3 spells CASSDTGSGNTIYF. The CDR3 coding sequence is TGTGCCAGCAGCGACACAGGGTCCGGAAACACCATATATTTT.